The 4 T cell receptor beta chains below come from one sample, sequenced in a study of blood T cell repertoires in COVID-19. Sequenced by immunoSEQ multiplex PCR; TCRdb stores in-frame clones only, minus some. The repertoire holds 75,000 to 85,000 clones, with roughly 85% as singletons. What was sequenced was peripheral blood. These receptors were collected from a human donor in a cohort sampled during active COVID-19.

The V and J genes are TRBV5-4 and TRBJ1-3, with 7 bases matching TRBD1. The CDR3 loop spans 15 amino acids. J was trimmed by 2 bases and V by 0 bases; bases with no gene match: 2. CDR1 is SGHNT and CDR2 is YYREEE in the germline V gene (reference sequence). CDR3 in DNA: TGTGCCAGCAGCTTGGGACAGGGTGCTGGAAACACCATATATTTT. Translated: CASSLGQGAGNTIYF.

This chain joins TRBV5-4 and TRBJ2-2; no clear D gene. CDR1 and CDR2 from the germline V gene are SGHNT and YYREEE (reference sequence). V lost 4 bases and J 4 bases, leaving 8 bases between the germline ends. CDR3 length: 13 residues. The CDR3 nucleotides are TGTGCCAGCAGCGACCAGGCCACCGGGGAGCTGTTTTTT. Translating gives CASSDQATGELFF.

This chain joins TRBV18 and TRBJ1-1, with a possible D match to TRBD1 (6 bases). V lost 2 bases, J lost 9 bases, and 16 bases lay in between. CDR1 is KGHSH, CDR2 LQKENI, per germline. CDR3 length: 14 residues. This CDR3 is CASSPYQGWEQAFF. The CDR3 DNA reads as TGTGCCAGCTCACCATACCAGGGGTGGGAACAAGCTTTCTTT. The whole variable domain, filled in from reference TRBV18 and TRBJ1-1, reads NAGVMQNPRHLVRRRGQEARLRCSPMKGHSHVYWYRQLPEEGLKFMVYLQKENIIDESGMPKERFSAEFPKEGPSILRIQQVVRGDSAAYFCASSPYQGWEQAFFGQGTRLTVV.

In DNA, the CDR3 is TGTGCCACCAGCAAGGACAGGGGGCTTCTCTACGAGCAGTACTTC. Encoded protein: CATSKDRGLLYEQYF. V gene TRBV15 combines with J gene TRBJ2-7; the match to TRBD1 covers 11 bases. The CDR3 covers 15 residues. Trimming cost V 4 bases and J 3 bases; bases outside gene matches: 5. Germline loops: CDR1 LNHNV, CDR2 YYDKDF (reference sequence).